Below, 17 T cell receptor beta chains from the same sample are listed, as sequenced in a study of molecular identifiers for immune sequencing clone quantification. TCRdb reprocessed the PCR reads via MiXCR and lists one record per CDR3 protein. The repertoire holds about 640,000 distinct CDR3 sequences, with around 20% as singletons. Source material: naive CD8+ T cells from blood, with Jurkat cell RNA spiked in. The subset is: FACS-sorted CD8+CD4-CCR7+CD45RA+ naive T cells. Source of these receptors: a human donor in good health. Some libraries in this study had Jurkat cell RNA spiked in.

This clonotype was counted a few times. The chain recombines TRBV14 with TRBJ2-5, with D perhaps matching TRBD1 or TRBD2 (6 bases each). The germline V and J ends were trimmed by 5 bases and 2 bases, with 15 bases remaining between them. This CDR3 comprises 15 residues. Germline CDR1 and CDR2: SGHDN and FVKESK. CDR3 residues: CASSRLGGGQETQYF. DNA for the CDR3: TGTGCCAGCAGCAGGCTAGGAGGGGGGCAAGAGACCCAGTACTTC.

This clonotype occurred a few times. The chain combines TRBV24-1 with TRBJ2-7, with D perhaps matching TRBD1 (7 bases). V was clipped by 2 bases and J by 7 bases, with 20 bases between them. Germline V lookup: CDR1 KGHDR, CDR2 SFDVKD. This CDR3 is 16 amino acids long. CDR3 nucleotides: TGTGCCACCAGTGATTCGACGACTCCCCAGGGGGGTGAGCAGTACTTC. Translated: CATSDSTTPQGGEQYF.

Ten or more counts support this clonotype. The J gene is TRBJ1-1, the V gene TRBV4-3; D possibly corresponds to TRBD1 (5 bases). With 4 bases removed from V and 5 bases from J, the gap between germline ends came to 17 bases. The CDR3 contains 15 residues. Germline lookup yields CDR1 LGHNA and CDR2 YSLEER. The CDR3 sequence: CASSRGYLEGTEAFF. The CDR3 region has the DNA TGCGCCAGCAGCCGGGGGTATCTAGAGGGGACTGAAGCTTTCTTT.

In this sample, this clonotype turned up a few times. The chain recombines TRBV2 with TRBJ2-7; no clear D gene. The V end was cut by 2 bases, the J end by 3 bases, with 11 bases between. Germline V CDR1 and CDR2: SNHLY, FYNNEI. CDR3 length equals 14 residues. The CDR3 sequence: CASSEFPGVYEQYF. The CDR3 DNA is TGTGCCAGCAGTGAATTCCCTGGCGTCTACGAGCAGTACTTC.

This clonotype has ten or more counts. This sequence joins TRBV7-3 and TRBJ2-5; D gene unclear. The germline CDR1 and CDR2 sequences are SGHTA and FQGTGA. The ends were cut back, 4 bases at V and 1 base at J, with 7 bases in the middle. The CDR3 has 13 amino acids. The CDR3 DNA reads TGTGCCAGCAGCTCCCCGCCCCAAGAGACCCAGTACTTC. It yields the protein CASSSPPQETQYF.

At least ten counts were recorded for this clonotype. V is TRBV6-6 and J is TRBJ2-3; TRBD1 matches 8 bases. J was trimmed by 6 bases and V by 10 bases; bases with no gene match: 6. Looked up from germline, CDR1 is MNHNY and CDR2 is SVGAGI (reference sequence). CDR3 length: 12 residues. CDR3 nucleotides: TGTGCCACCGCCCAGGGGGCGGATACGCAGTATTTT. Its translation: CATAQGADTQYF.

The rearrangement links TRBV12-3 or TRBV12-4 to TRBJ2-7, with 7 bases aligning to TRBD1. This CDR3 is built from 14 residues. The junction had 6 bases not matched to a gene; V was cut back by 5 bases and J by 2 bases. CDR3 residues: CASSETGPTYEQYF. CDR3 sequence (DNA): TGTGCCAGCAGTGAGACAGGGCCCACCTACGAGCAGTACTTC.

On this clonotype itself: Possible read error: a much larger clone is one base away. This chain joins TRBV20-1 and TRBJ1-1; maybe TRBD1 (5 bases). The CDR3 has 14 residues. V shed 7 bases and J shed 0 bases, with 15 bases lying between them. Germline lookup yields CDR1 DFQATT and CDR2 SNEGSKA (reference sequence). Here the CDR3 reads CSVWDPVMNTEAFF. In nucleotides, the CDR3 is TGCAGTGTATGGGACCCGGTTATGAACACTGAAGCTTTCTTT.

This clonotype came up many times. This chain links TRBV5-1 with TRBJ2-1, with 7 bases aligning to TRBD2. The CDR3 loop spans 14 amino acids. The V and J ends lost 3 bases and 8 bases, in that order; junction bases with no gene match: 8. Germline assignment: CDR1 SGHRS and CDR2 YFSETQ. CDR3 sequence reads: CASSWLGGSDEQFF. DNA of the CDR3: TGCGCCAGCAGCTGGTTGGGAGGGTCGGATGAGCAGTTCTTC.

The V gene is TRBV3-1, the J gene TRBJ1-2; TRBD1 is a possible D gene (5 bases). From germline, CDR1 is LGHDT and CDR2 YNNKEL (reference sequence). Trimming removed 0 bases from V and 3 bases from J, with 14 bases in between. There are 16 residues in the CDR3. The CDR3 DNA reads TGTGCCAGCAGCCAAGAGGCAGGGCGAAGAGACTATGGCTACACCTTC. It codes for CASSQEAGRRDYGYTF.

The table lists this clonotype with many counts. The J gene is TRBJ1-1, the V gene TRBV30; tentative D call: TRBD1 (5 bases). Germline assignment: CDR1 GTSNPN and CDR2 SVGIG (reference sequence). This CDR3 contains 15 residues. Trimming removed 0 bases at V and 4 bases at J, with 15 bases between. CDR3 in amino acids: CAWSVPGGRGTEAFF. Written as DNA, the CDR3 is TGTGCCTGGAGTGTACCGGGGGGTAGGGGCACTGAAGCTTTCTTT.

This clonotype was recorded many times. V gene TRBV5-5 combines with J gene TRBJ2-5; D uncertain. The CDR3 spans 14 residues. From germline, CDR1 is SGHKS and CDR2 YYEKEE (reference sequence). V was shortened by 5 bases and J by 3 bases, with 14 bases between the two germline ends. Here the CDR3 reads CASSRAWGKETQYF. Here the CDR3 DNA reads TGTGCCAGCAGTCGGGCGTGGGGTAAAGAGACCCAGTACTTC.

A remark on this clonotype: Given a much more abundant clone one base away, this may be a read error. The chain has TRBV7-2 and TRBJ2-7; no reliable D call. Per the germline V gene, CDR1 is SGHTA and CDR2 is FQGNSA. Trimming took off 5 bases at V and 3 bases at J, with 14 bases between the two ends. This CDR3 contains 14 residues. In DNA, the CDR3 is TGTGCCAGCAGCCTCGGCTGGGCGGTCTACGAGCAGTACTTC. It specifies CASSLGWAVYEQYF.

This clonotype was counted many times. The J gene is TRBJ2-1, the V gene TRBV4-3, with D possibly matching TRBD2 (5 bases). This CDR3 comprises 15 residues. Trimming stripped 0 bases from V and 3 bases from J, with 9 bases between. Per germline, CDR1 LGHNA and CDR2 YSLEER. The CDR3 protein is CASSQDRGYYNEQFF. CDR3 in DNA: TGCGCCAGCAGCCAAGATCGGGGTTACTACAATGAGCAGTTCTTC.

This clonotype was observed many times. This CDR3 is CASSFGSGTDTQYF. The CDR3 DNA is TGTGCCAGCAGTTTTGGTTCGGGCACAGATACGCAGTATTTT. The chain has TRBV27 and TRBJ2-3; D not resolved. The CDR3 spans 14 residues. Germline V gene lookup returns CDR1 MNHEY and CDR2 SMNVEV (reference sequence). Between the trimmed V and J ends, which lost 3 bases and 1 base, there was a span of 8 bases.

A remark on this clonotype: One base away lies a much larger clone, so this may be a sequencing read error. V gene TRBV27 combines with J gene TRBJ2-7, with D possibly matching TRBD1 (5 bases). From germline, CDR1 is MNHEY and CDR2 SMNVEV (reference sequence). The CDR3 extends over 16 amino acids. CDR3 amino acids: CAGSPIGQGAVYEQYF. CDR3 in DNA: TGTGCCGGCAGTCCTATCGGGCAGGGCGCGGTCTACGAGCAGTACTTC.

The chain recombines TRBV27 with TRBJ2-1; TRBD2 matches 7 bases. Per germline, CDR1 MNHEY and CDR2 SMNVEV (reference sequence). The CDR3 runs to 15 residues. The junction had 9 bases not matched to a gene; V was cut back by 5 bases and J by 5 bases. The DNA for the CDR3 is TGTGCCAGCAGTCCTGGACTAGACATACACAATGAGCAGTTCTTC. This gives the protein CASSPGLDIHNEQFF.